This TCR beta chain appears in the sequencing data of a study of shared clonotypes between healthy human individuals. Germline CDR1 and CDR2: MDHEN and SYDVKM. The CDR3 is 15 residues long. V was cut by 4 bases and J by 1 base, with 12 bases left in between. Sequencing was performed with immunoSEQ multiplex PCR; in TCRdb, only in-frame clones are kept and a portion is missing. The data contain some 530,000 clones, over 70% of them singletons. Sequencing input: PBMCs. The receptor was derived from a woman aged 35 to 49 in good health. Some clones in this sample may be carry-over from other donors' samples. The chain joins TRBV28 to TRBJ2-3, with D hard to call. CDR3 nucleotides: TGTGCCAGCAGTTCCGCCCATGCGGGCACAGATACGCAGTATTTT. This translates into CASSSAHAGTDTQYF.